This entry lists 18 T cell receptor beta chains sequenced from one sample in a study of a mutant IDH1 vaccine in newly diagnosed glioma. The time point here: week 35, safety follow-up. In the vaccine, a single dose held 300 ug of the mutant IDH1 20-mer peptide, along with topical imiquimod. These receptors' antigens are unknown. The data were produced by immunoSEQ multiplex PCR, yet TCRdb's version contains in-frame clones alone and is incomplete. The data hold fewer than 35,000 clones, with about 80% observed a single time. This specimen was PBMCs, taken from a glioma patient whose treatment included an IDH1 peptide vaccine. Source of these receptors: a woman in her thirties or forties with glioma.

The chain employs TRBV11-3 and TRBJ2-1; 11 bases are shared with TRBD2. The CDR3 is 15 amino acids. From germline, CDR1 is SGHNT and CDR2 YENEEA. V was clipped by 8 bases and J by 1 base; unmatched bases: 4. CDR3 coding DNA: TGTGCCAGCGGTCCTAGCGGGGGGTCCTACAATGAGCAGTTCTTC. Translation gives CASGPSGGSYNEQFF. The full variable domain, with the rest looked up from reference TRBV11-3 and TRBJ2-1, is EAGVVQSPRYKIIEKKQPVAFWCNPISGHNTLYWYLQNLGQGPELLIRYENEEAVDDSQLPKDRFSAERLKGVDSTLKIQPAELGDSAVYLCASGPSGGSYNEQFFGPGTRLTVL.

V and J are TRBV7-9 and TRBJ1-2; 8 bases match TRBD1. The V and J ends lost 4 bases and 5 bases, in that order; junction bases with no gene match: 6. The CDR3 contains 14 residues. From germline, CDR1 is SEHNR and CDR2 FQNEAQ (reference sequence). The CDR3 DNA is TGTGCCAGCAGCTCAGGGGGCCGGAGATATGGCTACACCTTC. Its translation is CASSSGGRRYGYTF.

This clone was detected only once. The rearrangement links TRBV5-4 to TRBJ2-7, with D uncertain. Germline-derived CDR1 and CDR2 are SGHNT and YYREEE (reference sequence). The CDR3 spans 13 residues. V was shortened by 2 bases and J by 3 bases, with 9 bases between the two germline ends. DNA of the CDR3: TGTGCCAGCAGCTTATCTCTTAACTACGAGCAGTACTTC. Translated: CASSLSLNYEQYF. The variable domain in full, completed from reference TRBV5-4 and TRBJ2-7, reads ETGVTQSPTHLIKTRGQQVTLRCSSQSGHNTVSWYQQALGQGPQFIFQYYREEENGRGNFPPRFSGLQFPNYSSELNVNALELDDSALYLCASSLSLNYEQYFGPGTRLTVT.

This chain joins TRBV2 and TRBJ1-5, with 9 nucleotides matching TRBD1. V lost 8 bases to trimming and J lost 1 base; unmatched junction nucleotides: 15. Germline-derived CDR1 and CDR2 are SNHLY and FYNNEI. The CDR3 covers 18 residues. The CDR3 bases are TGTGCCAGCGGGGGAACAGGGGGCCGGGTGAGAAGCAATCAGCCCCAGCATTTT. Translating it yields CASGGTGGRVRSNQPQHF.

The chain has TRBV19 and TRBJ2-5; D is ambiguous. The CDR3 is made up of 13 amino acids. Trimming shortened V by 4 bases and J by 5 bases, and 11 bases separated the two germline ends. Germline V gives CDR1 LNHDA, CDR2 SQIVND (reference sequence). CDR3 in DNA: TGTGCCAGTAGTAACTCGTTGACCGAGACCCAGTACTTC. Amino acids: CASSNSLTETQYF.

The chain joins TRBV9 to TRBJ1-2; the D gene is possibly TRBD1 (5 bases). Germline V CDR1 and CDR2: SGDLS, YYNGEE. With 0 bases removed from V and 5 bases from J, the gap between germline ends came to 11 bases. The CDR3 sequence is 14 residues long. This CDR3 is CASSVAGTPYGYTF. The DNA of the CDR3 is TGTGCCAGCAGCGTAGCCGGGACCCCTTATGGCTACACCTTC.

On this clone: Other nucleotide sequences in the sample specify the same CDR3. V gene TRBV19 combines with J gene TRBJ1-1; 8 positions agree with TRBD1. The J segment lost 1 base and the V segment lost 3 bases, leaving 1 base of the junction unmatched. This CDR3 is 14 amino acids long. Germline V gene lookup returns CDR1 LNHDA and CDR2 SQIVND (reference sequence). The DNA of the CDR3 is TGTGCCAGTAGTATCCAGGGGGCGAACACTGAAGCTTTCTTT. As protein: CASSIQGANTEAFF.

This chain joins TRBV6-1 and TRBJ1-2; D remains ambiguous. The germline CDR1 and CDR2 sequences are MNHNS and SASEGT. V was cut by 0 bases and J by 5 bases, with 7 bases left in between. This CDR3 has 13 amino acids. CDR3: CASSEARSYGYTF. The DNA of the CDR3 is TGTGCCAGCAGTGAAGCGCGGTCTTATGGCTACACCTTC.

The rearrangement uses TRBV7-6 and TRBJ2-5; possibly TRBD2 for D (6 bases). The CDR3 covers 13 residues. V was clipped by 3 bases and J by 3 bases, with 8 bases between them. Germline loops: CDR1 SGHVS, CDR2 FNYEAQ. The CDR3 region is CASSLGGEETQYF. DNA of the CDR3: TGTGCCAGCAGCTTGGGAGGAGAAGAGACCCAGTACTTC.

The rearrangement joins TRBV7-8 to TRBJ1-1, with D maybe TRBD1 (6 bases). This CDR3 region has 16 residues. The V gene's germline CDR1 is SGHVS and CDR2 FQNEAQ. The V end lost 4 bases, the J end lost 4 bases, and 19 bases lay between the germline ends. CDR3 bases: TGTGCCAGCAGCTGGGAGGTGGGGGGGCAGGGCACTGAAGCTTTCTTT. Translating it yields CASSWEVGGQGTEAFF.

Points on this clone: A read error may produce the germline difference seen at one junction end. This chain joins TRBV19 and TRBJ1-1; D call uncertain. This CDR3 spans 16 amino acids. Germline V gives CDR1 LNHDA, CDR2 SQIVND (reference sequence). CDR3: CVSRVVRGSGNTEAFF. CDR3 in DNA: TGTGTCAGTCGGGTCGTCCGGGGATCGGGGAACACTGAAGCTTTCTTT.

The chain has TRBV29-1 and TRBJ1-1, with TRBD1 matching over 7 bases. V shed 4 bases and J 11 bases; nucleotides not matched to a gene: 10. Germline V CDR1 and CDR2: SQVTM, ANQGSEA. The length of the CDR3 is 12 residues. The CDR3 is CSVGQGVIAAFF. The CDR3, as DNA: TGCAGCGTTGGGCAGGGGGTAATCGCGGCTTTCTTT.

The chain couples TRBV5-4 to TRBJ2-7, with D perhaps assigned TRBD1 or TRBD2 (5 bases each). The germline V gene encodes CDR1 SGHNT and CDR2 YYREEE (reference sequence). CDR3 length equals 13 residues. The V end lost 4 bases, the J end lost 6 bases, and 14 bases lay between the germline ends. The DNA of the CDR3 is TGTGCCAGCAGCCCGGGACCAAGCAGCGAGCAGTACTTC. Translating gives CASSPGPSSEQYF.

The rearrangement uses TRBV7-9 and TRBJ2-1; D possibly matches TRBD1 or TRBD2 (5 bases each). CDR3 length equals 15 residues. V lost 3 bases and J 10 bases, leaving 19 bases between the germline ends. Germline CDR1 and CDR2: SEHNR and FQNEAQ (reference sequence). This chain's CDR3 is CASSLLEGSLLEQFF. For the CDR3, the DNA is TGTGCCAGCAGCTTGTTAGAGGGGTCGCTCCTAGAGCAGTTCTTC.

The CDR3 coding sequence is TGTGCCAGCAGCGGGGGTGAGGGGACATCCTCGCCCACTGAAGCTTTCTTT. This codes for CASSGGEGTSSPTEAFF. This chain joins TRBV5-6 and TRBJ1-1; possible D gene TRBD1, 6 bases. V lost 4 bases and J lost 4, with 23 bases in between. Germline V gene lookup returns CDR1 SGHDT and CDR2 YYEEEE. This CDR3 is 17 amino acids long.

A single count supports this clone. This rearrangement joins TRBV5-4 to TRBJ2-7; weak D call: TRBD2 (5 bases). The V end was cut by 0 bases, the J end by 7 bases, with 11 bases between. This CDR3 comprises 13 residues. Germline CDR1 reads SGHNT; CDR2 reads YYREEE (reference sequence). The CDR3 coding sequence is TGTGCCAGCAGCTTGGAAGAGGGTGTGGAGCAGTACTTC. The encoded protein is CASSLEEGVEQYF.

This chain uses TRBV27 with TRBJ1-5; D is ambiguous. Germline CDR1 and CDR2: MNHEY and SMNVEV (reference sequence). With 7 bases removed from V and 5 bases from J, the gap between germline ends came to 0 bases. This CDR3 spans 9 amino acids. The CDR3 DNA follows: TGTGCCAGCAATCAGCCCCAGCATTTT. This gives the protein CASNQPQHF.

CDR3 loop: CASRNWRNGVEETQYF. The CDR3 DNA is TGTGCCAGCAGAAATTGGCGGAACGGGGTAGAAGAGACCCAGTACTTC. The chain employs TRBV6-6 and TRBJ2-5, with a weak D call TRBD2 (5 bases). CDR1 and CDR2 (germline): MNHNY, SVGAGI (reference sequence). This CDR3 region has 16 residues. V lost 6 bases, J lost 3 bases, and 20 bases lay in between.